One sample yielded the 32 T cell receptor beta chains listed below, sequenced in a study of technical replicates of blood from several donors. Libraries were prepared by immunoSEQ multiplex PCR; TCRdb keeps only in-frame clonotypes and omits some of them. This repertoire shows around 58,000 clones, more than 75% found once; its top ten account for 5% to 6.5%. The sequenced sample was PBMCs. All receptors derive from a human donor in good health. Some clones in this sample may be carry-over from other donors' samples.

This clone was seen only once. This chain joins TRBV18 and TRBJ2-1; TRBD2 aligns across 7 bases. Germline loops: CDR1 KGHSH, CDR2 LQKENI. V lost 2 bases, J lost 7 bases, and 17 bases stayed unmatched. This CDR3 spans 18 amino acids. The CDR3, as DNA: TGTGCCAGCTCACCAGACATCCTAGCGGTCTCAAGGGGTAATGAGCAGTTCTTC. Its translation: CASSPDILAVSRGNEQFF.

The chain couples TRBV5-6 to TRBJ2-5, with D tentatively TRBD2 (6 bases). The germline V gene has CDR1 SGHDT and CDR2 YYEEEE. CDR3 length: 15 amino acids. The V end was cut by 0 bases, the J end by 1 base, with 10 bases between. The CDR3 DNA reads as TGTGCCAGCAGCTTGGGCGGGACCGCCCAAGAGACCCAGTACTTC. Its protein product is CASSLGGTAQETQYF.

V is TRBV7-9 and J is TRBJ1-2; TRBD1 might be the D (5 bases). This CDR3 comprises 15 residues. V lost 1 base and J 5 bases, leaving 14 bases between the germline ends. CDR1 and CDR2 (germline): SEHNR, FQNEAQ (reference sequence). For the CDR3, the DNA is TGTGCCAGCAGCTTAGGACCCGGGGGAAAGTATGGCTACACCTTC. Residues: CASSLGPGGKYGYTF.

This chain links TRBV27 with TRBJ2-7, with 7 positions matching TRBD2. CDR1 and CDR2 from the germline V gene are MNHEY and SMNVEV (reference sequence). The length of the CDR3 is 17 residues. The junction had 12 bases not matched to a gene; V was cut back by 2 bases and J by 2 bases. As DNA, the CDR3 is TGTGCCAGCAGTTTAAAAATTTCGGGACTAAACCCCTACGAGCAGTACTTC. This gives the protein CASSLKISGLNPYEQYF.

In its sample, this clone was seen a few times. Other DNA sequences in this sample translate to the same CDR3. The V and J genes are TRBV2 and TRBJ2-2; TRBD1 aligns across 9 bases. CDR3 length: 15 amino acids. The junction had 3 bases not matched to a gene; V was cut back by 6 bases and J by 1 base. Per the germline V gene, CDR1 is SNHLY and CDR2 is FYNNEI. The CDR3 DNA is TGTGCCAGCAGCGGGACAGGGCGGAACACCGGGGAGCTGTTTTTT. Amino acids: CASSGTGRNTGELFF.

The chain has TRBV13 and TRBJ1-2, with TRBD1 identical over 9 bases. Germline V gives CDR1 PRHDT, CDR2 FYEKMQ (reference sequence). After removal of 5 bases from V and 3 bases from J, the junction contained 1 base not matched to a gene. CDR3 length: 13 amino acids. The DNA of the CDR3 is TGTGCCAGCAGCCGGGACAGGGACTATGGCTACACCTTC. This translates into CASSRDRDYGYTF.

CDR3 sequence: CASSFWVAGNDEQFF. The CDR3 DNA follows: TGTGCCAGCAGCTTTTGGGTAGCGGGTAATGATGAGCAGTTCTTC. This chain links TRBV5-6 with TRBJ2-1, with TRBD2 matching 7 bases. The CDR3 has 15 residues. CDR1 and CDR2 from the germline V gene are SGHDT and YYEEEE. With 2 bases clipped from V and 8 bases from J, the junction kept 10 bases outside the gene matches.

This chain connects TRBV18 to TRBJ2-2, with TRBD2 identical over 11 bases. CDR3 length: 18 amino acids. Germline values: CDR1 KGHSH, CDR2 LQKENI. The J segment lost 1 base and the V segment lost 3 bases, leaving 7 bases of the junction unmatched. The CDR3 DNA reads as TGTGCCAGCTCACCCTACCGGACTAGCGGGCGGAACACCGGGGAGCTGTTTTTT. This translates into CASSPYRTSGRNTGELFF.

The chain employs TRBV19 and TRBJ2-2, with TRBD1 as a possible D gene (6 bases). V gave up 1 base and J gave up 3 bases, with 9 bases separating them. CDR3 length: 15 residues. Per germline, CDR1 LNHDA and CDR2 SQIVND (reference sequence). In DNA form, the CDR3 reads TGTGCCAGTAGTATAGTAGGGGGAGACACCGGGGAGCTGTTTTTT. It encodes CASSIVGGDTGELFF.

The chain recombines TRBV10-3 with TRBJ2-3; 9 bases are a match to TRBD1. The CDR3 length is 14 residues. Per germline, CDR1 ENHRY and CDR2 SYGVKD. Trimming took 6 bases from V and 3 from J; bases not matched to a gene: 4. CDR3 sequence: CAISVDRGTDTQYF. The CDR3 region has the DNA TGTGCCATCAGCGTGGACAGGGGAACAGATACGCAGTATTTT.

The chain joins TRBV7-2 to TRBJ2-3; weak D call: TRBD1 (6 bases). The CDR3 runs 13 residues. V was shortened by 2 bases and J by 5 bases, with 8 bases between the two germline ends. Germline V gives CDR1 SGHTA, CDR2 FQGNSA. CDR3 sequence reads: CASSLRGGDTQYF. CDR3 sequence (DNA): TGTGCCAGCAGCTTACGAGGGGGAGATACGCAGTATTTT. Using reference TRBV7-2 and TRBJ2-3 for the parts outside the CDR3, the full variable domain is GAGVSQSPSNKVTEKGKDVELRCDPISGHTALYWYRQSLGQGLEFLIYFQGNSAPDKSGLPSDRFSAERTGGSVSTLTIQRTQQEDSAVYLCASSLRGGDTQYFGPGTRLTVL.

This sequence joins TRBV7-8 and TRBJ2-2; 11 positions match TRBD2. The trim removed 11 bases at V and 5 bases at J, leaving 13 bases unmatched. The CDR3 covers 16 residues. Germline V gives CDR1 SGHVS, CDR2 FQNEAQ. DNA for the CDR3: TGTGCCTCCATTAGCGGGAGGGCCTTCGGGACCGGGGAGCTGTTTTTT. It yields the protein CASISGRAFGTGELFF.

This clone was recorded once. V is TRBV29-1 and J is TRBJ2-3, with D unresolved. V lost 3 bases and J lost 0, with 10 bases in between. The germline CDR1 and CDR2 sequences are SQVTM and ANQGSEA. The CDR3 runs to 14 residues. CDR3 nucleotide sequence: TGCAGCGTTGAGCCAGTCGGGAGCACAGATACGCAGTATTTT. Its protein is CSVEPVGSTDTQYF.

CDR3 bases: TGTGCCAGCAGTGGGACTATTCCCTACGAGCAGTACTTC. Its protein is CASSGTIPYEQYF. This chain joins TRBV2 and TRBJ2-7; tentative D call: TRBD2 (6 bases). The V end was cut by 4 bases, the J end by 2 bases, with 9 bases between. The CDR3 contains 13 residues. The germline V gene has CDR1 SNHLY and CDR2 FYNNEI.

The chain recombines TRBV5-1 with TRBJ2-5, with 8 bases identical to TRBD1. CDR1 SGHRS and CDR2 YFSETQ come from the germline V gene. With V trimmed by 5 bases and J by 5 bases, 8 bases remained unmatched. The CDR3 is 14 residues long. CDR3 nucleotide sequence: TGCGCCAGCAGGCCGGACAGGGCAGGGGAGACCCAGTACTTC. Protein sequence: CASRPDRAGETQYF.

CDR3 loop: CASNPLWEGTEAFF. The CDR3 region has the DNA TGTGCCAGCAACCCGTTATGGGAGGGTACTGAAGCTTTCTTT. This chain uses TRBV7-8 with TRBJ1-1; D is ambiguous. Trimming took off 7 bases at V and 5 bases at J, with 17 bases between the two ends. The CDR3 totals 14 residues. CDR1 is SGHVS, CDR2 FQNEAQ, per germline.

The rearrangement joins TRBV18 to TRBJ2-2; no firm D call. Trimming left V 2 bases short and J 5 bases short, with 9 bases between. The CDR3 covers 14 residues. Germline CDR1 and CDR2: KGHSH and LQKENI. CDR3 in amino acids: CASSPIAATGELFF. The CDR3 nucleotides are TGTGCCAGCTCACCAATTGCGGCTACCGGGGAGCTGTTTTTT.

The chain employs TRBV4-3 and TRBJ2-3; TRBD2 matches at 9 bases. Losses at the gene ends were 4 bases for V and 0 bases for J; bases not matched to a gene: 2. CDR1 and CDR2 (germline): LGHNA, YSLEER. This CDR3 is 15 amino acids long. The CDR3: CASSRTSGSTDTQYF. CDR3 in DNA: TGCGCCAGCAGCCGAACTAGCGGGAGCACAGATACGCAGTATTTT.

This clone has a single count. The rearrangement joins TRBV6-5 to TRBJ1-1; 7 positions agree with TRBD1. The CDR3 is made up of 14 amino acids. The germline V gene has CDR1 MNHEY and CDR2 SVGAGI. Trimming cost V 6 bases and J 0 bases; bases outside gene matches: 4. The CDR3 DNA follows: TGTGCCAGCAGCTGGGGACAGTTGAACACTGAAGCTTTCTTT. Protein: CASSWGQLNTEAFF.

V and J are TRBV2 and TRBJ1-2; 7 nucleotides line up with TRBD1. The CDR3 has 14 residues. J lost 3 bases, V lost 6 bases, and 7 bases had no gene match. The germline V gene encodes CDR1 SNHLY and CDR2 FYNNEI. The DNA of the CDR3 is TGTGCCAGCAGGGGACTCAGGGGGGACTATGGCTACACCTTC. It yields the protein CASRGLRGDYGYTF. The variable domain in full, with the rest retrieved from reference TRBV2 and TRBJ1-2, is EPEVTQTPSHQVTQMGQEVILRCVPISNHLYFYWYRQILGQKVEFLVSFYNNEISEKSEIFDDQFSVERPDGSNFTLKIRSTKLEDSAMYFCASRGLRGDYGYTFGSGTRLTVV.

The J gene is TRBJ2-7, the V gene TRBV29-1; TRBD2 matches at 14 bases. This CDR3 has 15 residues. Germline trimming cut 4 bases from V and 7 bases from J; bases unmatched to any gene: 9. Looked up from germline, CDR1 is SQVTM and CDR2 is ANQGSEA. CDR3 loop: CSVVAGLAGAREQYF. The DNA of the CDR3 is TGCAGCGTTGTAGCGGGACTAGCGGGAGCTCGAGAGCAGTACTTC.

The V call is TRBV5-1, the J call TRBJ1-4, with TRBD1 as a possible D gene (6 bases). Germline V gene data show CDR1 as SGHRS and CDR2 as YFSETQ. The CDR3 sequence is 14 residues long. Trimming stripped 4 bases from V and 6 bases from J, with 13 bases between. The CDR3 DNA is TGCGCCAGCAGCCCAGGGGCGGGGGATGAAAAACTGTTTTTT. Its translation: CASSPGAGDEKLFF.

J is TRBJ2-6 and V is TRBV5-1; D remains unclear. Germline V lookup: CDR1 SGHRS, CDR2 YFSETQ. The V gene lost 4 bases and the J gene lost 0 bases, with 5 bases spanning the gap. The CDR3 has 14 residues. CDR3 in amino acids: CASSPDSGANVLTF. The DNA for the CDR3 is TGCGCCAGCAGCCCAGACTCTGGGGCCAACGTCCTGACTTTC.

The genes are TRBV5-1 and TRBJ2-3; D might be TRBD2 (6 bases). The CDR3 is 15 residues long. V was pared by 3 bases and J by 2 bases, with 13 bases between. Germline V gives CDR1 SGHRS, CDR2 YFSETQ. For the CDR3, the DNA is TGCGCCAGCAGCTACGGAGCGGGCCCCACAGATACGCAGTATTTT. It yields the protein CASSYGAGPTDTQYF.

This clone came up once. The rearrangement uses TRBV5-1 and TRBJ2-3, with 7 nucleotides matching TRBD2. The germline V gene encodes CDR1 SGHRS and CDR2 YFSETQ. This CDR3 is built from 14 residues. Trimming cost V 4 bases and J 0 bases; bases outside gene matches: 2. The CDR3 reads CASSGGESTDTQYF. CDR3 bases: TGCGCCAGCAGCGGGGGGGAAAGCACAGATACGCAGTATTTT.

The chain joins TRBV12-5 to TRBJ1-2; 8 nucleotides agree with TRBD1. J lost 8 bases, V lost 1 base, and 6 bases had no gene match. The V gene's germline CDR1 is LGHNT and CDR2 FRNRAP. The CDR3 is 14 amino acids. The CDR3 sequence: CASGLAGTGWGYTF. Here the CDR3 DNA reads TGTGCTAGTGGTTTGGCAGGGACAGGATGGGGCTACACCTTC.

The chain couples TRBV5-3 to TRBJ2-7, with 13 nucleotides matching TRBD2. TRBV5-3 is given ORF status, its function remaining uncertain. CDR3 length: 16 amino acids. V lost 1 base and J lost 3; bases outside the gene matches: 4. CDR3 sequence: CARSLPRTSGSYEQYF. CDR3 coding DNA: TGTGCCAGAAGCTTGCCGCGGACTAGCGGGAGCTACGAGCAGTACTTC.

This sequence joins TRBV4-2 and TRBJ1-5; D remains unclear. The CDR3 contains 16 residues. Between the trimmed V and J ends, which lost 2 bases and 2 bases, there was a span of 13 bases. Germline V lookup: CDR1 LGHNA, CDR2 YNFKEQ. CDR3 bases: TGTGCCAGCAGCCAATCCGGCGGGGAGGGCAATCAGCCCCAGCATTTT. Translation gives CASSQSGGEGNQPQHF.

This chain connects TRBV15 to TRBJ2-2, with D possibly TRBD2 on 7 matching bases. Per the germline V gene, CDR1 is LNHNV and CDR2 is YYDKDF (reference sequence). This CDR3 has 14 residues. V dropped 3 bases and J dropped 5 bases, with 10 bases sitting between them. The CDR3 loop is CATSRGGRTGELFF. CDR3 sequence (DNA): TGTGCCACCAGCAGGGGGGGGCGGACCGGGGAGCTGTTTTTT.

This clone came up once. The CDR3 DNA is TGTGCCAGCAGCTTAGGCGGGAGGGCCCCCTACGAGCAGTACTTC. Its translation is CASSLGGRAPYEQYF. The rearrangement uses TRBV13 and TRBJ2-7, with 8 bases aligning to TRBD2. This CDR3 spans 15 amino acids. CDR1 and CDR2 from the germline V gene are PRHDT and FYEKMQ (reference sequence). V dropped 0 bases and J dropped 2; count of bases not matched to a gene: 3.

The chain has TRBV11-1 and TRBJ2-7; tentative D call: TRBD2 (6 bases). Per germline, CDR1 SGHAT and CDR2 FQDESV (reference sequence). The CDR3 loop spans 14 amino acids. V was clipped by 5 bases and J by 2 bases, with 13 bases between them. DNA for the CDR3: TGTGCCAGCAGCCGAGGGACTCTTACCTACGAGCAGTACTTC. Translated, it gives CASSRGTLTYEQYF.

By proportion, this clone is medium-sized. The chain uses TRBV4-2 and TRBJ2-1; 11 nucleotides align to TRBD2. The CDR3 is 16 amino acids. V dropped 4 bases and J dropped 4; count of bases not matched to a gene: 6. The V gene's germline CDR1 is LGHNA and CDR2 YNFKEQ. DNA for the CDR3: TGTGCCAGCAGCCGCGATACTAGCGGGAGTTACAATGAGCAGTTCTTC. This gives the protein CASSRDTSGSYNEQFF.